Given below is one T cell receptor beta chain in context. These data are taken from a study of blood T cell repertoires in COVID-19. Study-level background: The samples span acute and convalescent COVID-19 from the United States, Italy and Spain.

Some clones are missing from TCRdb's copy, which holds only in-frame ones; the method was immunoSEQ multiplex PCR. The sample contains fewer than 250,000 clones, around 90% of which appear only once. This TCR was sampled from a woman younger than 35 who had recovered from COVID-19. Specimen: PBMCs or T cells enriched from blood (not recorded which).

The CDR3 spells CASSLGSSYNEQFF. The CDR3 region has the DNA TGCGCCAGCAGCTTGGGTAGCTCCTACAATGAGCAGTTCTTC. V and J are TRBV5-1 and TRBJ2-1; D is unresolved. The germline V gene encodes CDR1 SGHRS and CDR2 YFSETQ. Trimming left V 0 bases short and J 0 bases short, with 4 bases between. The CDR3 contains 14 residues.